This T cell receptor (beta chain) was observed in a study of siplizumab effects on memory and regulatory T cells. Whole-study results and caveats: Unstimulated subsets contained matches for only a minor fraction of alloreactive clones.

J was trimmed by 11 bases and V by 6 bases; bases with no gene match: 11. The germline V gene encodes CDR1 KGHSH and CDR2 LQKENI. CDR3 length: 14 residues. As for this clone: Its target is not known.

Generated by immunoSEQ multiplex PCR, the TCRdb table keeps only in-frame clones and is missing some. The data hold about 120,000 clones, with roughly 94% observed a single time. V and J are TRBV18 and TRBJ1-5; 9 bases line up with TRBD1. The source is a human donor in good health. The sample was non-Treg CD4+ T cells sorted from blood. CDR3 DNA sequence: TGTGCCAGCTCCGGACAGGGGATCTACTCAGCCCAGCATTTT. Amino acids: CASSGQGIYSAQHF.